This T cell receptor beta chain was recorded in a study of shared clonotypes between healthy human individuals. Study-wide background: The plates for each donor numbered three CD4 naive, three CD4 memory, two CD8 naive and one CD8 memory. Study-wide results and limits: Approximately 5.4% of naive CD4 clonotypes were common to a few donors.

CDR1 and CDR2 (germline): SQVTM, ANQGSEA. J was trimmed by 4 bases and V by 6 bases; bases with no gene match: 10. CDR3 length: 14 residues. On this clone: The antigen remains undetermined.

Genomic DNA of each subset was evenly split across several immunoSEQ plates. The method was immunoSEQ multiplex PCR; TCRdb's version includes in-frame clones alone and lacks a portion of them. The sample holds fewer than 1.8 million clones; roughly 98.5% are singletons and the top ten take approximately 0.4%. V and J are TRBV29-1 and TRBJ2-3; 7 bases are shared with TRBD2. Sequences were obtained from naive CD4+ T cells sorted from blood. As for subset: CD45RA+ positively selected. This receptor was identified in a man aged 30 to 39 in good health. CDR3 coding DNA: TGCAGCGTCGCACTGGCGGGAGTTTCAGATACGCAGTATTTT. Translated: CSVALAGVSDTQYF.